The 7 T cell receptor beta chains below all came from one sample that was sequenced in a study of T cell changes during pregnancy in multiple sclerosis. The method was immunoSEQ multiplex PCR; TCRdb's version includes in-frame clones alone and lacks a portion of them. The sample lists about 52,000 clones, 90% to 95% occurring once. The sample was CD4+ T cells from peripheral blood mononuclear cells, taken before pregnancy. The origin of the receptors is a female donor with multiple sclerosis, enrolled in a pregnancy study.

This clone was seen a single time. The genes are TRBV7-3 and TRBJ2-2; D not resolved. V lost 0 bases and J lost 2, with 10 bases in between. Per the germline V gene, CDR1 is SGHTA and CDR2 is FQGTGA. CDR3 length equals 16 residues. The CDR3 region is CASSLTHSINTGELFF. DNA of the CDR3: TGTGCCAGCAGCTTAACGCACTCGATAAACACCGGGGAGCTGTTTTTT. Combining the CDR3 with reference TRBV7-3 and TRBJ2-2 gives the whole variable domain GAGVSQTPSNKVTEKGKYVELRCDPISGHTALYWYRQSLGQGPEFLIYFQGTGAADDSGLPNDRFFAVRPEGSVSTLKIQRTERGDSAVYLCASSLTHSINTGELFFGEGSRLTVL.

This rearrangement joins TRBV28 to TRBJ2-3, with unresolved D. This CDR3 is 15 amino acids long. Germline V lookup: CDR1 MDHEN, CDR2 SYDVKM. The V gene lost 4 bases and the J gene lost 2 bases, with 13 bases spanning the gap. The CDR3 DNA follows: TGTGCCAGCAGTTCGACTGGCGGCTTCACAGATACGCAGTATTTT. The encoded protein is CASSSTGGFTDTQYF.

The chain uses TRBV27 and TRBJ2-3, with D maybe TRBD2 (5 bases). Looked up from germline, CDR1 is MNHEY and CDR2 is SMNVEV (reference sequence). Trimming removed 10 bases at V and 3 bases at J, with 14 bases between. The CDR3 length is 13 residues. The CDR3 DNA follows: TGTGCCACACAGCGGTTGGGTACAGATACGCAGTATTTT. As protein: CATQRLGTDTQYF.

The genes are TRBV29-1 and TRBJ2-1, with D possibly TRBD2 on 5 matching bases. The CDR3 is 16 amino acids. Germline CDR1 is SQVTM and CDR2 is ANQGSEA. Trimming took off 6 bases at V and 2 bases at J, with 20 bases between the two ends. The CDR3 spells CSVVGGIQRTYNEQFF. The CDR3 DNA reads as TGCAGCGTGGTGGGCGGAATACAGCGGACCTACAATGAGCAGTTCTTC.

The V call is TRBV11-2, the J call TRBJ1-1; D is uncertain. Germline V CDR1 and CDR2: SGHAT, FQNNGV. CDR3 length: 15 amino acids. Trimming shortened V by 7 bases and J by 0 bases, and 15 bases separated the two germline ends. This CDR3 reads CASTDSARLNTEAFF. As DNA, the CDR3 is TGTGCCAGCACCGATAGCGCTAGGTTGAACACTGAAGCTTTCTTT.

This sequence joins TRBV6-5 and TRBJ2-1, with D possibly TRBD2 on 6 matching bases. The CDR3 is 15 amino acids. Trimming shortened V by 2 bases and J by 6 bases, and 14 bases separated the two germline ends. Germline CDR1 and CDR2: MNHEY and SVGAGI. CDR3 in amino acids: CASSYGSGRGNEQFF. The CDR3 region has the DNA TGTGCCAGCAGTTACGGGTCGGGGCGGGGCAATGAGCAGTTCTTC.

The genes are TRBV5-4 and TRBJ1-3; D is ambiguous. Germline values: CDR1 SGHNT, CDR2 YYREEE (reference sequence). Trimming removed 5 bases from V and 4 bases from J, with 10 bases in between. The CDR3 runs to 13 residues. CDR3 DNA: TGTGCCAGCAGTCCCGACACCGGAAACACCATATATTTT. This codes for CASSPDTGNTIYF.